This T cell receptor beta chain derives from a study of post-analysis software for immune sequencing data. The TCR beta cDNA libraries carried unique molecular identifiers. TCRdb re-called the PCR reads through MiXCR, storing one row per CDR3 protein. Among about 160,000 distinct CDR3 sequences listed, about 34% were seen once. The CDR3 has 20 residues. The germline V gene encodes CDR1 SGHVS and CDR2 FNYEAQ. V dropped 3 bases and J dropped 0; count of bases not matched to a gene: 13. The sequencing here drew on blood, taken after autologous hematopoietic stem cell transplantation. The V call is TRBV7-6, the J call TRBJ2-6, with 8 bases that match TRBD1. This sequence originates from a girl aged 5 to 17 with multiple sclerosis. DNA for the CDR3: TGTGCCAGCAGCTTTTTGCTGGGACAGGCTAGGGGCTCTGGGGCCAACGTCCTGACTTTC. This sequence encodes CASSFLLGQARGSGANVLTF.